This T cell receptor beta chain was retrieved from a study of CD8 T cells in ankylosing spondylitis. This clonotype was detected many times. No antigen is known for it. With molecular barcodes, quantitative 5'-RACE was used to make the TCR beta libraries. Each CDR3 protein is one row after TCRdb ran MiXCR on the 5' RACE reads. The repertoire holds over 150,000 distinct CDR3 sequences, with roughly 18% as singletons. The study's findings and limits: Enrichment of disease-linked clones was reportedly significant in matched ankylosing spondylitis synovial fluid. One TCR beta motif, made up of roughly 8 highly homologous variants, appeared characteristic of ankylosing spondylitis blood.

Sequencing was performed on blood, either unsorted or a sorted T cell fraction (not recorded which). The clonotype was recovered from a male donor between 10 and 30 years old with ankylosing spondylitis or in good health (not recorded which).

The DNA of the CDR3 is TGCGCCAGCAGCGAGGGAGGGTCGCAAGAGACCCAGTACTTC. It yields the protein CASSEGGSQETQYF. J is TRBJ2-5 and V is TRBV5-1, with 7 bases fitting TRBD2. V dropped 4 bases and J dropped 2; count of bases not matched to a gene: 5. CDR1 and CDR2 (germline): SGHRS, YFSETQ. The CDR3 sequence is 14 residues long.